This T cell receptor (beta chain) appears in the sequencing data of a study of cytomegalovirus exposure and HLA in healthy donors. This cohort consisted of healthy bone marrow donors. About this clone itself: The antigen remains undetermined.

PCR involved 60 Vbeta and 13 Jbeta primers. Data came from immunoSEQ multiplex PCR; TCRdb stores just in-frame clones and leaves some out. In total, the table holds 200,000 to 250,000 clones. Study conclusions and caveats: Researchers reported in a later analysis that a missense DCLRE1C variant was tied to TCR beta V- and J-gene trimming. It was in a later analysis that TCR association rates were seen to vary by HLA locus, highest for DRB1 and lowest for HLA-C.

This receptor was identified in a girl aged 2 to 9 in good health and CMV-seropositive. Source material: PBMCs.

CDR3 DNA sequence: TGTGCTAGTGGTTTGGAGGGAGTCTATGGCTACACCTTC. Translated: CASGLEGVYGYTF. The chain links TRBV12-5 to TRBJ1-2; unclear D gene. The germline V and J ends were trimmed by 1 base and 4 bases, with 7 bases remaining between them. This CDR3 region has 13 residues. Germline V gene lookup returns CDR1 LGHNT and CDR2 FRNRAP.